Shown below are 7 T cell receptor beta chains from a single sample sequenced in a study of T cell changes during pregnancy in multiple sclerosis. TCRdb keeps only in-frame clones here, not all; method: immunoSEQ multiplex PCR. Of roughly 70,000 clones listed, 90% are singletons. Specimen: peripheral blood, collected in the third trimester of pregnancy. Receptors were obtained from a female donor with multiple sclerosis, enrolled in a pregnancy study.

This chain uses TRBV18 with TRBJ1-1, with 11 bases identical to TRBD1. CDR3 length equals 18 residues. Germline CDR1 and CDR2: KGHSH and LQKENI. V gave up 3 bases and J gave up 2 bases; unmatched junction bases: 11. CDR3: CASSPPGQGVPGNTEAFF. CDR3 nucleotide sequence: TGTGCCAGCTCACCCCCGGGACAGGGGGTACCGGGTAACACTGAAGCTTTCTTT.

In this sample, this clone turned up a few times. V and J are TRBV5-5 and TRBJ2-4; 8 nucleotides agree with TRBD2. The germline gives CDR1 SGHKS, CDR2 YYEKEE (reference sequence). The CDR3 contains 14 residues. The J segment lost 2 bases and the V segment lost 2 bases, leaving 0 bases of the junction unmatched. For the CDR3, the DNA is TGTGCCAGCAGCTTTAGCGGGACCAAAAACATTCAGTACTTC. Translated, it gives CASSFSGTKNIQYF.

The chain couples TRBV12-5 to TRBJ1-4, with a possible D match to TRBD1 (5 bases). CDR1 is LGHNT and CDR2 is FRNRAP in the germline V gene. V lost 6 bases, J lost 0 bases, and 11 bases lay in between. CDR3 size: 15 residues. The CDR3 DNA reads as TGTGCTAGTGGATCGGGGGATCCAACTAATGAAAAACTGTTTTTT. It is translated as CASGSGDPTNEKLFF.

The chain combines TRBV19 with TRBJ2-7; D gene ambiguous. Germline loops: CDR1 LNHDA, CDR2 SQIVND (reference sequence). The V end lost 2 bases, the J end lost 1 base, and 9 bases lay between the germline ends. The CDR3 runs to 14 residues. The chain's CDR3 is CASSIRTESYEQYF. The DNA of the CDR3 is TGTGCCAGTAGTATACGAACGGAGTCCTACGAGCAGTACTTC. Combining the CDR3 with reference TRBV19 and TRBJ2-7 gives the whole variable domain DGGITQSPKYLFRKEGQNVTLSCEQNLNHDAMYWYRQDPGQGLRLIYYSQIVNDFQKGDIAEGYSVSREKKESFPLTVTSAQKNPTAFYLCASSIRTESYEQYFGPGTRLTVT.

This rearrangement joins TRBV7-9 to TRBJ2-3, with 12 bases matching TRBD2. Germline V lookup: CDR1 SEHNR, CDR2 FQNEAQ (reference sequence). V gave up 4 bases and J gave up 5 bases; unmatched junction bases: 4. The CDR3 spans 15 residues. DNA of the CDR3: TGTGCCAGCAGCTCTAGCGGGGGGGCTAGAGATACGCAGTATTTT. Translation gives CASSSSGGARDTQYF.

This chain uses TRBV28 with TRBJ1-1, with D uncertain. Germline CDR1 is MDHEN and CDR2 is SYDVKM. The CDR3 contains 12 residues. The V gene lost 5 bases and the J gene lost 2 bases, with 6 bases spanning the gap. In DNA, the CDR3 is TGTGCCAGCAGTCCCCAAAACACTGAAGCTTTCTTT. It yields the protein CASSPQNTEAFF.

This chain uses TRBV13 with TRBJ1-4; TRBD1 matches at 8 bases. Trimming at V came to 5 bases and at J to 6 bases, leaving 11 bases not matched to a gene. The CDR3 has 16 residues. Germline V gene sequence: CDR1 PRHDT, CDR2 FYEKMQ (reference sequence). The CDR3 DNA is TGTGCCAGCAGCCTATACGGCAGGGGGCGCGATGAAAAACTGTTTTTT. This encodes CASSLYGRGRDEKLFF.